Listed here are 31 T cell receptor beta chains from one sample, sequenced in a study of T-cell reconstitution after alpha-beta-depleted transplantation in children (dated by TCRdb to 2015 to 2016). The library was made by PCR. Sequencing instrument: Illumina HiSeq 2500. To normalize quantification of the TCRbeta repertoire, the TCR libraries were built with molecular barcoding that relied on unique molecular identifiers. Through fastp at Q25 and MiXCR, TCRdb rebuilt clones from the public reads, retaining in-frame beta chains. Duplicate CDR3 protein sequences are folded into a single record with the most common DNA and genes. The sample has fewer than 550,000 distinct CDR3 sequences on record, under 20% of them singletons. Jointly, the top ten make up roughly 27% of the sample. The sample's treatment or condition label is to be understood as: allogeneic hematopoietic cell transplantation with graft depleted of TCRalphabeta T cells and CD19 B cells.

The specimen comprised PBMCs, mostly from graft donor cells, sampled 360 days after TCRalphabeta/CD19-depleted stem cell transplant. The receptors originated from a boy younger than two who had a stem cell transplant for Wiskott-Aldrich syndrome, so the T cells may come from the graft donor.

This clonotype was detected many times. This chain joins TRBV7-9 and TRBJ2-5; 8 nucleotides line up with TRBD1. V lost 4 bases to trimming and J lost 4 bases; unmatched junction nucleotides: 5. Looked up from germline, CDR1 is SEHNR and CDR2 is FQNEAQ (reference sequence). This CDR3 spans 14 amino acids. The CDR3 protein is CASSSGQGGETQYF. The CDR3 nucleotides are TGTGCCAGCAGCTCTGGACAGGGCGGAGAGACCCAGTACTTC.

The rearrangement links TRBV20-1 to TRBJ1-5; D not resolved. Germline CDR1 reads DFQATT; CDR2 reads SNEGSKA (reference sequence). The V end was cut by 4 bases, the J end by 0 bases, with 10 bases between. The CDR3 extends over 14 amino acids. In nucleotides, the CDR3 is TGCAGTGCTACCGGCCCATTTAGCAATCAGCCCCAGCATTTT. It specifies CSATGPFSNQPQHF.

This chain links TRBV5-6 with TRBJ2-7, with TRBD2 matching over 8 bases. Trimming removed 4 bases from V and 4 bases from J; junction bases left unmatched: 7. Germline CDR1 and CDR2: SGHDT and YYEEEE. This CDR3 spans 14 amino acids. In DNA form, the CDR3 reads TGTGCCAGCAGCCTCAGCGGGAGTGGTTACGAGCAGTACTTC. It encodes CASSLSGSGYEQYF. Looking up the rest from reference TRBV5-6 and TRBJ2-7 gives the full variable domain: DAGVTQSPTHLIKTRGQQVTLRCSPKSGHDTVSWYQQALGQGPQFIFQYYEEEERQRGNFPDRFSGHQFPNYSSELNVNALLLGDSALYLCASSLSGSGYEQYFGPGTRLTVT.

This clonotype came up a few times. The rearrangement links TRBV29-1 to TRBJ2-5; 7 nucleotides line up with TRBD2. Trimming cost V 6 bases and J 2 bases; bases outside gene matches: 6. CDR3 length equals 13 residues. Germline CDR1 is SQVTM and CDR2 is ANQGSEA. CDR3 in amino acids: CSVGEGGQETQYF. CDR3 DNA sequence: TGCAGCGTCGGGGAGGGAGGTCAAGAGACCCAGTACTTC.

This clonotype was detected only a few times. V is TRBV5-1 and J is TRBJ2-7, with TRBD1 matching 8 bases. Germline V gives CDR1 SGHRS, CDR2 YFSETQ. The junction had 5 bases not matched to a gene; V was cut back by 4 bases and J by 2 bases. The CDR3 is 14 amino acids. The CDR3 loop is CASSTYRGTYEQYF. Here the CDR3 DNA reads TGCGCCAGCAGCACGTACAGGGGGACCTACGAGCAGTACTTC.

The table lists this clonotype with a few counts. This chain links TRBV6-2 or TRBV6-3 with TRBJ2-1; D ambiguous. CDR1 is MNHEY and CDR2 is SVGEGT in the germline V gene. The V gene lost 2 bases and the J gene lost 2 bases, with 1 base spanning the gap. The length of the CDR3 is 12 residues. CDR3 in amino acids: CASSYPYNEQFF. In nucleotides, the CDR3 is TGTGCCAGCAGTTACCCCTACAATGAGCAGTTCTTC.

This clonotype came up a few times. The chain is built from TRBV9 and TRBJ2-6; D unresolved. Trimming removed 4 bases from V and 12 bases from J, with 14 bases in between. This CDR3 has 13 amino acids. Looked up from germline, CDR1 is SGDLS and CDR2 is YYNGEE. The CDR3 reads CASSSLAGSVLTF. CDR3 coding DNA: TGTGCCAGCAGCTCACTCGCAGGTAGCGTCCTGACTTTC.

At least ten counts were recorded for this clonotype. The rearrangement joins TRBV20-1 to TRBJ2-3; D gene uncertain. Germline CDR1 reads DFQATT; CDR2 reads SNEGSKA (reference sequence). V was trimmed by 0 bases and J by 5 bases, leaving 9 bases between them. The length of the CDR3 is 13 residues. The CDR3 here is CSARDASLDTQYF. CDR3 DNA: TGCAGTGCTAGAGATGCCAGCCTAGATACGCAGTATTTT.

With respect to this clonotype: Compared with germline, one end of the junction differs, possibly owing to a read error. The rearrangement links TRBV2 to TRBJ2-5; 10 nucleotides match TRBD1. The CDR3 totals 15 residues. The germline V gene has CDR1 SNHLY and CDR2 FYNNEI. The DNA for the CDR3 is TGCGCCAGCAGTGAGTCGAGGACAGGGGGGGAGACCCAGTACTTC. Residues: CASSESRTGGETQYF.

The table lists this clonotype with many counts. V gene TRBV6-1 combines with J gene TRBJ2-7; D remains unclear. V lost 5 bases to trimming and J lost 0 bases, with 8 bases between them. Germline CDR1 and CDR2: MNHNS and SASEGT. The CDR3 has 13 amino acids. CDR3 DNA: TGTGCCAGCAGTCCCAGTTTCTCCTACGAGCAGTACTTC. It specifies CASSPSFSYEQYF.

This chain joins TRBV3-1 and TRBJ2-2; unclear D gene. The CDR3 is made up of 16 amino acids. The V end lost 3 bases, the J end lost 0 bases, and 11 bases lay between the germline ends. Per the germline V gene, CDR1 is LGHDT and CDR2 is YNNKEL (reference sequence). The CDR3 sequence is CASSQSPTPNTGELFF. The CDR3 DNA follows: TGTGCCAGCAGCCAGAGTCCGACGCCGAACACCGGGGAGCTGTTTTTT.

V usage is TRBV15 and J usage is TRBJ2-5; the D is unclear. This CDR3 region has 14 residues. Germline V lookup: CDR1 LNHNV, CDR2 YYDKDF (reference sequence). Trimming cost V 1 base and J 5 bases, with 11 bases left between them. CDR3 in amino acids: CATSRVTARETQYF. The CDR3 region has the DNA TGTGCCACCAGCAGAGTGACGGCAAGGGAGACCCAGTACTTC.

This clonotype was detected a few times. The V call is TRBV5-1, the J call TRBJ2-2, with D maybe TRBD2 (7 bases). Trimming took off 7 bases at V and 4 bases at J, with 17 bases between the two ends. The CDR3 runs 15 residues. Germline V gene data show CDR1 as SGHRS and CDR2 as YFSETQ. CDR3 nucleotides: TGCGCCAGCGGCGAGGGGGGGGCCGCCACCGGGGAGCTGTTTTTT. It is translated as CASGEGGAATGELFF. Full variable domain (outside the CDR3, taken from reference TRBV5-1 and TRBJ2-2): KAGVTQTPRYLIKTRGQQVTLSCSPISGHRSVSWYQQTPGQGLQFLFEYFSETQRNKGNFPGRFSGRQFSNSRSEMNVSTLELGDSALYLCASGEGGAATGELFFGEGSRLTVL.

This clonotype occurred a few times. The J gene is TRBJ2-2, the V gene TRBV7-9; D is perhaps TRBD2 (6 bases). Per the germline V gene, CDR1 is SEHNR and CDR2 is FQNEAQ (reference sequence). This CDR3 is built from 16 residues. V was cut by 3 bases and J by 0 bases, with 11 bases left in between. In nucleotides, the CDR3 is TGTGCCAGCAGCTTTTTAGGAGGGACGAACACCGGGGAGCTGTTTTTT. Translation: CASSFLGGTNTGELFF.

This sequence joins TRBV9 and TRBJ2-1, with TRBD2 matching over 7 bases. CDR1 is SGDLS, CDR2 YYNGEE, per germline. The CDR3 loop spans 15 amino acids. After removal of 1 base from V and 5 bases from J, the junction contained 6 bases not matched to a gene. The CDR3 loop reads CASSVLAVSNNEQFF. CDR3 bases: TGTGCCAGCAGCGTACTAGCGGTTTCTAACAATGAGCAGTTCTTC.

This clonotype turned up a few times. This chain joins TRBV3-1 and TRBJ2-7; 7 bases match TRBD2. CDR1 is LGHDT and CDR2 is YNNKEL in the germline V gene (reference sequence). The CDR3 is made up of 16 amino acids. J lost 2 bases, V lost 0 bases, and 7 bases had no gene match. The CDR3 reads CASSQDRRGGTYEQYF. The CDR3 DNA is TGTGCCAGCAGCCAAGATCGAAGGGGAGGGACCTACGAGCAGTACTTC.

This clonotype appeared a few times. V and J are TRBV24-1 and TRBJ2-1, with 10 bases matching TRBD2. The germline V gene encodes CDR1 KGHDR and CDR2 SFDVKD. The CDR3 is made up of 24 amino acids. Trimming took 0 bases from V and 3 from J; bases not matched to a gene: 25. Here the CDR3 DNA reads TGTGCCACCAGTGATTTGCTGCCCCAGGAACTAGCGGGGCCTAACAGACCCCTCTACAATGAGCAGTTCTTC. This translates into CATSDLLPQELAGPNRPLYNEQFF.

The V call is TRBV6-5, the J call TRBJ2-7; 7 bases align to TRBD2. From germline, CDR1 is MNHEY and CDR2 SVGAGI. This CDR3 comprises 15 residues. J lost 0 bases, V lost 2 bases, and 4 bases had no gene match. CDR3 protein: CASSYLGRNSYEQYF. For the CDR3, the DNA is TGTGCCAGCAGTTACCTCGGGAGGAACTCCTACGAGCAGTACTTC.

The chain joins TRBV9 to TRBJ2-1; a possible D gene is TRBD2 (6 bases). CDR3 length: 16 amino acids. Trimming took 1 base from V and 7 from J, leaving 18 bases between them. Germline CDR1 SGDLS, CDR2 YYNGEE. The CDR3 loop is CASSVNGLLPRNEQFF. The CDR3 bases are TGTGCCAGCAGCGTAAACGGACTACTCCCTCGTAATGAGCAGTTCTTC.

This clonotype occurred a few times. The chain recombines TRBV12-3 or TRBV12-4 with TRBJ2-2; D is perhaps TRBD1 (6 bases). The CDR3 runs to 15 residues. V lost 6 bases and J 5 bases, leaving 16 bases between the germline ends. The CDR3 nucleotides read TGTGCCAGCAGGGAACAGGGCTTAAGGACCGGGGAGCTGTTTTTT. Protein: CASREQGLRTGELFF.

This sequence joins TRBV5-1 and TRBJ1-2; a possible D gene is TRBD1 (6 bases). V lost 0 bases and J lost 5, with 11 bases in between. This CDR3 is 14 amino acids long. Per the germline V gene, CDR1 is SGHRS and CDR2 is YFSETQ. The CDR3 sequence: CASSLAQGVYGYTF. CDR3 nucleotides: TGCGCCAGCAGCTTGGCACAGGGAGTATATGGCTACACCTTC.

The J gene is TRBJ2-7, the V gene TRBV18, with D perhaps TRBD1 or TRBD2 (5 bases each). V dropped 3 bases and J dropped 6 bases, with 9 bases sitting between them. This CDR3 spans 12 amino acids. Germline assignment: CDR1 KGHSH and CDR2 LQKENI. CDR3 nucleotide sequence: TGTGCCAGCTCACCGGGGGAAAGCGAGCAGTACTTC. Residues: CASSPGESEQYF.

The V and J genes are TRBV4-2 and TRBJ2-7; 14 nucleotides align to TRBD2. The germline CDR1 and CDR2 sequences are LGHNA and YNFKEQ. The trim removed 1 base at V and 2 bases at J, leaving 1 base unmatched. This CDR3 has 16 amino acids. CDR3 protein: CASSQGLAGGPYEQYF. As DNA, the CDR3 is TGTGCCAGCAGCCAAGGACTAGCGGGAGGGCCCTACGAGCAGTACTTC.

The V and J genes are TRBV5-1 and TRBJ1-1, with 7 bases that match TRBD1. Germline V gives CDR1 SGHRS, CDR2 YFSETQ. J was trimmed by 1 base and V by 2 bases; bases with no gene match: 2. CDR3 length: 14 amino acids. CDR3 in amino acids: CASSFHRGNTEAFF. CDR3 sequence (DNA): TGCGCCAGCAGCTTTCACAGGGGGAACACTGAAGCTTTCTTT.

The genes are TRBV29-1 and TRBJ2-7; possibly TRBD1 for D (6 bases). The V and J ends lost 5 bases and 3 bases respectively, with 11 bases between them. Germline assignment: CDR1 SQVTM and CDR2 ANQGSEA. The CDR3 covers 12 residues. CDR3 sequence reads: CSVRQGIYEQYF. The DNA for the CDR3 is TGCAGCGTTCGGCAGGGGATCTACGAGCAGTACTTC.

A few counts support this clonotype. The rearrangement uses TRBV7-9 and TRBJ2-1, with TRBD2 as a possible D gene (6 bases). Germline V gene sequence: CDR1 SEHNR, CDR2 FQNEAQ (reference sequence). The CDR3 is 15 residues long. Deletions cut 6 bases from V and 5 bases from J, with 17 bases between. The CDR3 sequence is CASRRRDFPDNEQFF. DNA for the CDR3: TGTGCCAGCAGGCGCCGGGACTTTCCTGACAATGAGCAGTTCTTC. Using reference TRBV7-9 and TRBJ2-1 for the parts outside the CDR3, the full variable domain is DTGVSQNPRHKITKRGQNVTFRCDPISEHNRLYWYRQTLGQGPEFLTYFQNEAQLEKSRLLSDRFSAERPKGSFSTLEIQRTEQGDSAMYLCASRRRDFPDNEQFFGPGTRLTVL.

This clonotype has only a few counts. CDR3 loop: CATSRTVFSYEQYF. The CDR3 coding sequence is TGTGCCACCAGCAGGACAGTCTTCTCCTACGAGCAGTACTTC. This chain connects TRBV15 to TRBJ2-7; the D gene is possibly TRBD1 (5 bases). V lost 3 bases and J lost 0, with 9 bases in between. Germline V lookup: CDR1 LNHNV, CDR2 YYDKDF (reference sequence). There are 14 residues in the CDR3.

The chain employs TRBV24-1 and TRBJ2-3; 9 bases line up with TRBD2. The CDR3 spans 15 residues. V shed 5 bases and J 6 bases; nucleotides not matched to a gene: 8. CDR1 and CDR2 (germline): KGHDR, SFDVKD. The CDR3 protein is CATSAFAGGTDTQYF. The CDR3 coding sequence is TGTGCCACCAGTGCCTTCGCGGGAGGGACGGATACGCAGTATTTT.

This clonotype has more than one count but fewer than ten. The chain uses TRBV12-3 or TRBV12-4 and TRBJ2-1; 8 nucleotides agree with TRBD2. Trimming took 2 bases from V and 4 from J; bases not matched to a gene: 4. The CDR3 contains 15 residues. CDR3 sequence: CASSLRRGDYNEQFF. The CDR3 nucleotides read TGTGCCAGCAGTTTAAGGCGGGGGGATTACAATGAGCAGTTCTTC.

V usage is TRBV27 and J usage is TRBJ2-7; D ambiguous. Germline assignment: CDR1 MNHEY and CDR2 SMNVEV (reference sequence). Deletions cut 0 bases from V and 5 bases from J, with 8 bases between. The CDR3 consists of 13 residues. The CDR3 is CASSLSPKDEQYF. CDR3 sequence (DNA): TGTGCCAGCAGTTTATCCCCCAAGGACGAGCAGTACTTC.

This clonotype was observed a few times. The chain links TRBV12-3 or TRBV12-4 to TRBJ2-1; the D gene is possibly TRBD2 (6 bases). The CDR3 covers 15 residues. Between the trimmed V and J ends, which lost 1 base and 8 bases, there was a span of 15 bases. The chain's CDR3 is CASSLVGPPGDEQFF. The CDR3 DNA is TGTGCCAGCAGTTTAGTCGGACCACCGGGGGATGAGCAGTTCTTC.